This T cell receptor beta chain was observed in a study of T cell responses to AZD1222 COVID-19 vaccine. Study summary: Analyses pooled second doses at about 4 or about 12 weeks.

The study, taken as a whole, reports: It was only six AZD1222 recipients who were seropositive at baseline. No day 14 peak samples; only post-peak repertoires were characterized.

TCRdb's copy holds only in-frame clones and misses some; the assay was immunoSEQ multiplex PCR. In the table there are approximately 170,000 clones, roughly 92% of which are singletons. The ends lost 3 bases at V and 3 bases at J; junction bases unmatched: 6. Germline CDR1 KGHSH, CDR2 LQKENI. This CDR3 is 16 amino acids long. For this clone: What it binds is not known.

Sequencing used peripheral blood, obtained on day 0 of AZD1222 vaccination. The TCR sequence derives from an adult in good health. The V and J genes are TRBV18 and TRBJ2-2; 8 bases match TRBD2. CDR3 nucleotide sequence: TGTGCCAGCTCACCTCTAGGGACTAGTGACACCGGGGAGCTGTTTTTT. As protein: CASSPLGTSDTGELFF.